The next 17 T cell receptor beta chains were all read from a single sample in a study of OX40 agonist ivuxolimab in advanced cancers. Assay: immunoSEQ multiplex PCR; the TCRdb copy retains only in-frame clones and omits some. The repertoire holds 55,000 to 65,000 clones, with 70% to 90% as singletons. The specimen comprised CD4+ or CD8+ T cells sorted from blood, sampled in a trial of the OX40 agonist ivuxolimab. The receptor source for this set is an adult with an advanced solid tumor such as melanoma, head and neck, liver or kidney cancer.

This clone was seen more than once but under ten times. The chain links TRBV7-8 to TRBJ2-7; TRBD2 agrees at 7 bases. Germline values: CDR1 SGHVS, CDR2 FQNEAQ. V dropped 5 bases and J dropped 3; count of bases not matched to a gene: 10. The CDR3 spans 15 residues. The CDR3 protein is CASSKRDGSGYEQYF. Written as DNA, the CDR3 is TGTGCCAGCAGCAAGCGGGACGGGAGTGGCTACGAGCAGTACTTC.

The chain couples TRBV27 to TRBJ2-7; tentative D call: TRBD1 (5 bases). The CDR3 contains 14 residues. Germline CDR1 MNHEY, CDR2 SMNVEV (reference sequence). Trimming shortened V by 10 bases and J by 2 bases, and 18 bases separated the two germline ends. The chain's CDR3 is CATQAVRDAYEQYF. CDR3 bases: TGTGCCACCCAAGCTGTCAGGGATGCCTACGAGCAGTACTTC.

The CDR3 here is CSARIDGGGNEQFF. DNA of the CDR3: TGCAGCGCAAGGATTGATGGTGGGGGGAATGAGCAGTTCTTC. This chain connects TRBV29-1 to TRBJ2-1; D might be TRBD2 (6 bases). Trimming cost V 7 bases and J 7 bases, with 20 bases left between them. Germline loops: CDR1 SQVTM, CDR2 ANQGSEA. There are 14 residues in the CDR3.

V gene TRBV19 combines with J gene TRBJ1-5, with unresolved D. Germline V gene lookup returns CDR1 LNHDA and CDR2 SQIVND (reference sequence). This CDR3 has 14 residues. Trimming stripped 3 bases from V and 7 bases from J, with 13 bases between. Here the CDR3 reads CASSMGGRGQPQHF. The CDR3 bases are TGTGCCAGTAGTATGGGTGGCCGAGGCCAGCCCCAGCATTTT.

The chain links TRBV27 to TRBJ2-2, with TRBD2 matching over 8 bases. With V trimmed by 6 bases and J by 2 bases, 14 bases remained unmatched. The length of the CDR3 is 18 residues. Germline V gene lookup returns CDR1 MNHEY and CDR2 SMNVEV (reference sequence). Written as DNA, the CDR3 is TGTGCCAGCAGCCCTGCGGGGATTAGCGGGAAAAACACCGGGGAGCTGTTTTTT. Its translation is CASSPAGISGKNTGELFF.

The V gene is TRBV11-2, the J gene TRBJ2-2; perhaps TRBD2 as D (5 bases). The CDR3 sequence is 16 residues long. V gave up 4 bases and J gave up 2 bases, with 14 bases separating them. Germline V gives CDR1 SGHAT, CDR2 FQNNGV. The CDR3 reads CASSSASPTNTGELFF. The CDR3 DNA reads TGTGCCAGCAGCTCCGCTAGCCCTACCAACACCGGGGAGCTGTTTTTT.

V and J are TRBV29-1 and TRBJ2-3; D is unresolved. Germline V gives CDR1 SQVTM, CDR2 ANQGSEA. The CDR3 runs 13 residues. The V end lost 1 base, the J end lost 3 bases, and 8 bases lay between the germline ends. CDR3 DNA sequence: TGCAGCGTTGAAGGAACGGAAACAGATACGCAGTATTTT. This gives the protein CSVEGTETDTQYF.

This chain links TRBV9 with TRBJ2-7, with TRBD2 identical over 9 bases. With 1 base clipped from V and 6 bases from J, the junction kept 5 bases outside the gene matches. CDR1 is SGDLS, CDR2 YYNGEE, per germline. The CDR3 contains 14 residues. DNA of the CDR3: TGTGCCAGCAGCGTACTAGCGGGACCCTCCGAGCAGTACTTC. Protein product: CASSVLAGPSEQYF.

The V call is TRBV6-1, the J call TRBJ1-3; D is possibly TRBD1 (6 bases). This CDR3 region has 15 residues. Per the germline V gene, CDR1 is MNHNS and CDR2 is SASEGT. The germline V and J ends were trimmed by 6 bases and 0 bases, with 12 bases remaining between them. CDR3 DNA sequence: TGTGCCAGCAGCGCAACAGGGAGCTCTGGAAACACCATATATTTT. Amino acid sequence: CASSATGSSGNTIYF.

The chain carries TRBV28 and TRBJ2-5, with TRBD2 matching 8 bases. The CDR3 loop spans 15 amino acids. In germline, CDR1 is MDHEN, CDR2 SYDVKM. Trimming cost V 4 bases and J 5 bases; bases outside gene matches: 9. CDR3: CASSYPGTREETQYF. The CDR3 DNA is TGTGCCAGCAGTTACCCCGGGACTAGGGAGGAGACCCAGTACTTC.

CDR3 sequence: CASSLAGSGEKLFF. In nucleotides, the CDR3 is TGTGCCAGCAGCTTAGCGGGTTCGGGAGAAAAACTGTTTTTT. The chain has TRBV7-9 and TRBJ1-4; D ambiguous. Between the trimmed V and J ends, which lost 0 bases and 8 bases, there was a span of 10 bases. The CDR3 is 14 residues long. Germline V gene sequence: CDR1 SEHNR, CDR2 FQNEAQ (reference sequence). Full variable domain (outside the CDR3, taken from reference TRBV7-9 and TRBJ1-4): DTGVSQNPRHKITKRGQNVTFRCDPISEHNRLYWYRQTLGQGPEFLTYFQNEAQLEKSRLLSDRFSAERPKGSFSTLEIQRTEQGDSAMYLCASSLAGSGEKLFFGSGTQLSVL.

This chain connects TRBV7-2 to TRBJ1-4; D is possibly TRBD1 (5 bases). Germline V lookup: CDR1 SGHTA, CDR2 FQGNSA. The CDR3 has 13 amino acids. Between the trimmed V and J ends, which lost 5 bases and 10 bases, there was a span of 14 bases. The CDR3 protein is CASSAAGGGKLFF. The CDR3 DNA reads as TGTGCCAGCAGCGCCGCGGGTGGGGGAAAACTGTTTTTT.

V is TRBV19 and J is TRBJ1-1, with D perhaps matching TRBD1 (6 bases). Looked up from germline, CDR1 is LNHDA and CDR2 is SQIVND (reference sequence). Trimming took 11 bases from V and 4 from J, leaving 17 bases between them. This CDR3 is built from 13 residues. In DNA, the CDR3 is TGTGCCGTCTGGGGGGCCGAGGGCACTGAAGCTTTCTTT. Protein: CAVWGAEGTEAFF.

The CDR3 is CASTMGLDIEQFF. The CDR3 DNA follows: TGTGCCAGCACAATGGGACTAGATATTGAGCAGTTCTTC. The V and J genes are TRBV2 and TRBJ2-1; 8 nucleotides align to TRBD2. The germline CDR1 and CDR2 sequences are SNHLY and FYNNEI. Germline trimming cut 7 bases from V and 9 bases from J; bases unmatched to any gene: 8. This CDR3 contains 13 residues.

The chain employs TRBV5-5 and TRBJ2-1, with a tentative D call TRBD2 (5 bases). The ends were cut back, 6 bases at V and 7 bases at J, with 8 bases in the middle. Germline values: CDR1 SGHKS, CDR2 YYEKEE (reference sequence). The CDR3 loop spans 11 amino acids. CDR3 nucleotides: TGTGCCAGCACCCGGGGTAATGAGCAGTTCTTC. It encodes CASTRGNEQFF.

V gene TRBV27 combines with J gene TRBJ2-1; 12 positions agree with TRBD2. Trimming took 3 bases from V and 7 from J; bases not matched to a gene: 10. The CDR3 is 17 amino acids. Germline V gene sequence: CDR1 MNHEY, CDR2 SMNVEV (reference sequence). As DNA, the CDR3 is TGTGCCAGCAGTTTCTCTAGCGGGAGGGCCTCAAGGAATGAGCAGTTCTTC. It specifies CASSFSSGRASRNEQFF.

The CDR3 nucleotides read TGTGCCAGCACCAATCGGGCGGGGGCGCAGACCCAGTACTTC. Protein product: CASTNRAGAQTQYF. J is TRBJ2-5 and V is TRBV28; possibly TRBD2 for D (7 bases). CDR3 length equals 14 residues. V gave up 7 bases and J gave up 6 bases, with 18 bases separating them. In germline, CDR1 is MDHEN, CDR2 SYDVKM.